This note documents a single T cell receptor beta chain sequence. This sample stems from a study of OX40 agonist ivuxolimab in advanced cancers. Repertoires were generated with immunoSEQ multiplex PCR, while TCRdb's copy carries only in-frame clones and drops some. In the table there are roughly 45,000 clones, around 80% of which are singletons. CDR1 and CDR2 (germline): SGHRS, YFSETQ. V lost 0 bases and J lost 5; bases outside the gene matches: 8. This CDR3 is 16 amino acids long. The sequence came from an adult with an advanced solid tumor such as melanoma, head and neck, liver or kidney cancer. The chain links TRBV5-1 to TRBJ2-5, with 9 bases fitting TRBD1. Sequencing used CD4+ or CD8+ T cells sorted from blood, obtained in a trial of the OX40 agonist ivuxolimab. CDR3 protein: CASSLATGGFPETQYF. The CDR3 DNA reads as TGCGCCAGCAGCTTGGCGACAGGGGGTTTTCCGGAGACCCAGTACTTC.